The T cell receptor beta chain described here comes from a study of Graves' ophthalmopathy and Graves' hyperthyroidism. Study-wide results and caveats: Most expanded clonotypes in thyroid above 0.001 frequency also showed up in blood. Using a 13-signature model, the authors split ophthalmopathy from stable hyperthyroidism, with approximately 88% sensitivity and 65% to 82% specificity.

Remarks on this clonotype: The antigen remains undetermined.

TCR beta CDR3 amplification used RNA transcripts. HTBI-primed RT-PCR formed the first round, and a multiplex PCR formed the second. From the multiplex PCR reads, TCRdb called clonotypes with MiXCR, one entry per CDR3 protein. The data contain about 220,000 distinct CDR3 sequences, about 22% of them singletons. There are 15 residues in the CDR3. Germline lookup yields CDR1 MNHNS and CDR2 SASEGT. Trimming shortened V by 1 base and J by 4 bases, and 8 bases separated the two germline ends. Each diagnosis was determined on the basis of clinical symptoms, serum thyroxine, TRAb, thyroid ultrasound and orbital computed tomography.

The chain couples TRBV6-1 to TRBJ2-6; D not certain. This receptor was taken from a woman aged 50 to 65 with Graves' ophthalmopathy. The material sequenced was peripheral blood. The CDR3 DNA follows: TGTGCCAGCAGTGAAGTAGGGTACGGGGCCAACGTCCTGACTTTC. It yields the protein CASSEVGYGANVLTF.